These 30 T cell receptor beta chains were all obtained from the same sample, sequenced in a study of STAT3 mutations in large granular lymphocyte leukemia. Findings and caveats of the study: At least one immunodominant TCR beta clonotype appeared in every T-cell large granular lymphocyte leukemia patient.

Libraries were prepared by immunoSEQ multiplex PCR; TCRdb keeps only in-frame clonotypes and omits some of them. The sample shows about 39,000 clones, about three quarters of them seen only once. These receptors' antigens are unknown. Material for sequencing was PBMCs. These receptors all stem from a human donor with T large granular lymphocyte leukemia. Some clones in this sample may be carry-over from other donors' samples.

This clone was counted only a few times. The chain combines TRBV7-2 with TRBJ1-1; no clear D. Trimming stripped 5 bases from V and 7 bases from J, with 8 bases between. The CDR3 has 11 residues. The germline gives CDR1 SGHTA, CDR2 FQGNSA. The CDR3, as DNA: TGTGCCAGCAGCGAAATAAGTGAAGCTTTCTTT. It yields the protein CASSEISEAFF.

This clone was seen once. The chain carries TRBV5-4 and TRBJ2-2; 7 bases are a match to TRBD2. V lost 2 bases to trimming and J lost 2 bases; unmatched junction nucleotides: 3. The CDR3 runs 15 residues. Germline assignment: CDR1 SGHNT and CDR2 YYREEE (reference sequence). The CDR3 nucleotides are TGTGCCAGCAGCTTAGCGGGGCCCAACACCGGGGAGCTGTTTTTT. It yields the protein CASSLAGPNTGELFF.

The V call is TRBV28, the J call TRBJ2-7; no clear D. This CDR3 is 13 amino acids long. V gave up 3 bases and J gave up 1 base, with 7 bases separating them. From germline, CDR1 is MDHEN and CDR2 SYDVKM. The CDR3 loop is CASSFGRSYEQYV. The CDR3, as DNA: TGTGCCAGCAGTTTTGGACGGTCCTACGAGCAGTACGTC.

This clone was recorded only once. This chain uses TRBV5-4 with TRBJ2-2; 10 bases match TRBD2. The V gene end was trimmed by 7 bases and the J gene end by 5 bases; junction bases not matched to a gene: 8. The germline V gene encodes CDR1 SGHNT and CDR2 YYREEE (reference sequence). CDR3 size: 15 residues. Here the CDR3 DNA reads TGTGCCAGCGAGAGCGGGGGGGCCCGAACCGGGGAGCTGTTTTTT. Its translation: CASESGGARTGELFF.

The rearrangement joins TRBV6-5 to TRBJ1-5; D is perhaps TRBD1 (5 bases). Trimming removed 5 bases from V and 7 bases from J, with 15 bases in between. The CDR3 covers 14 residues. Germline-derived CDR1 and CDR2 are MNHEY and SVGAGI. The CDR3 DNA sequence: TGTGCCAGCAGTATTGGCGGGGCCGACCAGCCCCAGCATTTT. It encodes CASSIGGADQPQHF.

The chain combines TRBV5-1 with TRBJ2-1; possibly TRBD2 for D (7 bases). V lost 0 bases and J lost 6, with 16 bases in between. Germline lookup yields CDR1 SGHRS and CDR2 YFSETQ. The CDR3 has 16 amino acids. The CDR3 protein is CASSLGFGGAVNEQFF. In DNA form, the CDR3 reads TGCGCCAGCAGCTTGGGGTTTGGGGGGGCCGTCAATGAGCAGTTCTTC.

The chain links TRBV19 to TRBJ1-1; D perhaps matches TRBD1 (5 bases). Trimming left V 3 bases short and J 2 bases short, with 7 bases between. This CDR3 comprises 13 residues. The germline gives CDR1 LNHDA, CDR2 SQIVND (reference sequence). CDR3 loop: CASSMRGNTEAFF. The CDR3 region has the DNA TGTGCCAGTAGTATGAGGGGTAACACTGAAGCTTTCTTT.

This chain joins TRBV6-1 and TRBJ1-5, with D perhaps matching TRBD1 (5 bases). The CDR3 spans 15 residues. Germline CDR1 is MNHNS and CDR2 is SASEGT. V was pared by 4 bases and J by 1 base, with 11 bases between. CDR3 residues: CASSVGRVSNQPQHF. In DNA form, the CDR3 reads TGTGCCAGCAGTGTAGGCAGGGTGAGCAATCAGCCCCAGCATTTT.

The chain is built from TRBV5-5 and TRBJ2-7, with 7 positions matching TRBD1. With 4 bases clipped from V and 5 bases from J, the junction kept 15 bases outside the gene matches. The germline CDR1 and CDR2 sequences are SGHKS and YYEKEE (reference sequence). The CDR3 loop spans 16 amino acids. The CDR3 DNA reads TGTGCCAGCAGCCCCCTGGGACGACAGGGCAAAAACGAGCAGTACGTC. Its translation is CASSPLGRQGKNEQYV.

The V and J genes are TRBV13 and TRBJ2-2; unclear D gene. CDR1 and CDR2 from the germline V gene are PRHDT and FYEKMQ (reference sequence). V was trimmed by 2 bases and J by 6 bases, leaving 4 bases between them. This CDR3 is 12 amino acids long. The DNA for the CDR3 is TGTGCCAGCAGCTTAATGTCCGGGGAGCTGTTTTTT. Protein product: CASSLMSGELFF.

The V gene is TRBV5-1, the J gene TRBJ2-5; D gene ambiguous. The CDR3 is 14 residues long. Germline CDR1 and CDR2: SGHRS and YFSETQ. V was trimmed by 7 bases and J by 1 base, leaving 14 bases between them. The DNA of the CDR3 is TGCGCCAGCGGAATAGACGTCGCCCAAGAGACCCAGTACTTC. It codes for CASGIDVAQETQYF.

The chain recombines TRBV6-1 with TRBJ2-3, with 9 bases lining up with TRBD2. The CDR3 has 18 amino acids. The junction had 11 bases not matched to a gene; V was cut back by 2 bases and J by 2 bases. The V gene's germline CDR1 is MNHNS and CDR2 SASEGT. The CDR3 sequence is CASSERRRRGGFTDTQYF. The CDR3 region has the DNA TGTGCCAGCAGTGAACGCCGTCGGCGGGGGGGATTCACAGATACGCAGTATTTT.

Note on this clone: An end of the junction does not agree with germline; a read error may underlie this. The chain combines TRBV6-1 with TRBJ1-2, with a possible D match to TRBD1 (6 bases). This CDR3 is 8 amino acids long. Germline CDR1 reads MNHNS; CDR2 reads SASEGT. In DNA, the CDR3 is TGTGCCAGCTCCGAGGGGGGCTTC. Protein sequence: CASSEGGF.

The rearrangement uses TRBV7-6 and TRBJ2-1, with D hard to call. The CDR3 extends over 15 amino acids. Trimming stripped 2 bases from V and 6 bases from J, with 14 bases between. CDR1 is SGHVS and CDR2 is FNYEAQ in the germline V gene. This CDR3 is CASSLSHASGNEQFF. CDR3 nucleotides: TGTGCCAGCAGCTTATCACATGCCTCGGGCAATGAGCAGTTCTTC.

The chain carries TRBV5-1 and TRBJ2-2; D unresolved. The CDR3 is made up of 13 amino acids. The V gene's germline CDR1 is SGHRS and CDR2 YFSETQ. Trimming removed 0 bases from V and 4 bases from J, with 4 bases in between. CDR3 nucleotide sequence: TGCGCCAGCAGCTTGGGCACCACCGGGGAGCTGTTTTTT. This gives the protein CASSLGTTGELFF.

The V call is TRBV18, the J call TRBJ2-1; 14 bases map to TRBD2. The CDR3 loop spans 17 amino acids. Germline loops: CDR1 KGHSH, CDR2 LQKENI. V lost 0 bases, J lost 7 bases, and 5 bases stayed unmatched. The CDR3 loop reads CASSPPVGLAGVNEQFF. CDR3 nucleotides: TGTGCCAGCTCACCACCGGTGGGACTAGCGGGGGTAAATGAGCAGTTCTTC.

The chain links TRBV2 to TRBJ2-7; possibly TRBD2 for D (6 bases). Trimming cost V 4 bases and J 5 bases, with 12 bases left between them. This CDR3 contains 13 residues. Looked up from germline, CDR1 is SNHLY and CDR2 is FYNNEI. CDR3 nucleotides: TGTGCCAGCAGTGCGGAGGGAGGAAACGAGCAGTACGTC. Encoded protein: CASSAEGGNEQYV.

The chain employs TRBV6-6 and TRBJ1-5, with D possibly TRBD1 on 5 matching bases. CDR1 is MNHNY, CDR2 SVGAGI, per germline (reference sequence). V was clipped by 6 bases and J by 3 bases, with 15 bases between them. The CDR3 runs 15 residues. The CDR3 region has the DNA TGTGCCAGCAGACCTACCGGGGCTCCCAATCAGCCCCAGCATTTT. This codes for CASRPTGAPNQPQHF.

The chain joins TRBV28 to TRBJ1-1, with 7 bases aligning to TRBD1. The CDR3 loop spans 15 amino acids. Germline V gives CDR1 MDHEN, CDR2 SYDVKM. Trimming cost V 5 bases and J 5 bases; bases outside gene matches: 11. As DNA, the CDR3 is TGTGCCAGCAGTGGATCAGGACAGGTTAGGACTGAAGCTTTCTTT. It translates to CASSGSGQVRTEAFF.

This chain uses TRBV12-2 with TRBJ1-3. TRBV12-2 is described as a pseudogene. This CDR3 contains 16 residues. Here the CDR3 reads CASRFRPQSSGNTIYF. CDR3 sequence (DNA): TGTGCAAGTCGCTTTCGCCCGCAATCAAGTGGAAACACCATATATTTT.

The J gene is TRBJ2-7, the V gene TRBV28; TRBD1 agrees at 8 bases. The V and J ends lost 3 bases and 3 bases, in that order; junction bases with no gene match: 4. This CDR3 comprises 14 residues. Germline-derived CDR1 and CDR2 are MDHEN and SYDVKM. This CDR3 is CASSFTGTGYEQYF. For the CDR3, the DNA is TGTGCCAGCAGTTTTACCGGGACAGGCTACGAGCAGTACTTC. The full variable domain, in which reference TRBV28 and TRBJ2-7 provide the parts outside the CDR3, is DVKVTQSSRYLVKRTGEKVFLECVQDMDHENMFWYRQDPGLGLRLIYFSYDVKMKEKGDIPEGYSVSREKKERFSLILESASTNQTSMYLCASSFTGTGYEQYFGPGTRLTVT.

This clone was counted between two and nine times. The chain uses TRBV2 and TRBJ2-3; D could derive from TRBD1 or TRBD2 (5 bases each). The V gene's germline CDR1 is SNHLY and CDR2 FYNNEI. Trimming took 2 bases from V and 5 from J, leaving 14 bases between them. CDR3 size: 15 residues. The CDR3 region is CASSEIQGGGDTQYF. The DNA for the CDR3 is TGTGCCAGCAGTGAAATCCAGGGTGGGGGAGATACGCAGTATTTT.

This chain joins TRBV1 and TRBJ2-5; the table's TRBD2 call for D was not verified on the DNA. TRBV1 is deemed a pseudogene. The CDR3 sequence is 18 residues long. Written as DNA, the CDR3 is TGCACCAGCAGCCAAGATCTTACTAGCGGGGGGGCCAGGGAGACCCAGTACTTC. Translation: CTSSQDLTSGGARETQYF.

The V gene is TRBV7-2, the J gene TRBJ2-7, with TRBD1 matching 8 bases. J gave up 5 bases and V 5 bases, and 5 bases lay outside the gene matches. Germline V gene sequence: CDR1 SGHTA, CDR2 FQGNSA. This CDR3 is built from 13 residues. In nucleotides, the CDR3 is TGTGCCAGCAGCAGTGACAGGGGCAACGAGCAGTACTTC. Amino acids: CASSSDRGNEQYF.

The V gene is TRBV6-1, the J gene TRBJ2-7, with a possible D match to TRBD1 (6 bases). Trimming removed 6 bases from V and 5 bases from J, with 20 bases in between. The CDR3 length is 15 residues. Germline V lookup: CDR1 MNHNS, CDR2 SASEGT. The CDR3 nucleotides read TGTGCCAGCAGCCCCGGGACACCGGGGAACCACGAGCAGTACGTC. It specifies CASSPGTPGNHEQYV.

The rearrangement links TRBV6-1 to TRBJ1-2, with D tentatively TRBD1 (6 bases). This CDR3 is 14 amino acids long. Per the germline V gene, CDR1 is MNHNS and CDR2 is SASEGT. The germline V and J ends were trimmed by 6 bases and 4 bases, with 15 bases remaining between them. CDR3 in DNA: TGTGCCAGCAGCACACAGGGAAAGGGCTATGGCTACACCTTC. Protein: CASSTQGKGYGYTF.

The chain is built from TRBV4-2 and TRBJ1-3, with no clear D. The CDR3 contains 17 residues. The germline V gene encodes CDR1 LGHNA and CDR2 YNFKEQ. V shed 1 base and J shed 2 bases, with 15 bases lying between them. CDR3 in DNA: TGTGCCAGCAGCCAAGTAGGTCGAGGAGGAGCTGGAAACACCATATATTTT. This translates into CASSQVGRGGAGNTIYF.

The V gene is TRBV9, the J gene TRBJ1-1; the D is unclear. Per the germline V gene, CDR1 is SGDLS and CDR2 is YYNGEE. CDR3 length: 14 residues. The V end lost 1 base, the J end lost 2 bases, and 9 bases lay between the germline ends. Here the CDR3 reads CASSVTDSNTEAFF. In DNA, the CDR3 is TGTGCCAGCAGCGTAACAGATTCTAACACTGAAGCTTTCTTT.

The chain combines TRBV6-6 with TRBJ1-2; D is possibly TRBD1 (5 bases). The germline V gene encodes CDR1 MNHNY and CDR2 SVGAGI (reference sequence). Trimming cost V 7 bases and J 8 bases, with 17 bases left between them. The CDR3 length is 13 residues. CDR3 loop: CASTNRDSQGYTF. In DNA, the CDR3 is TGTGCCAGCACCAATCGGGACTCCCAGGGCTACACCTTC.

The rearrangement uses TRBV5-5 and TRBJ1-5, with D unresolved. This CDR3 is built from 17 residues. Germline CDR1 SGHKS, CDR2 YYEKEE (reference sequence). Trimming took off 2 bases at V and 0 bases at J, with 15 bases between the two ends. This CDR3 reads CASSFRSSTDSNQPQHF. CDR3 DNA sequence: TGTGCCAGCAGCTTCCGGTCAAGCACTGATAGCAATCAGCCCCAGCATTTT.